The text below deals with one T cell receptor (beta chain). Antigen: not known. This entry comes from a study of regulatory T cells in long-lasting Graves disease. Broader study findings: Repertoires from persistent disease leaned toward TRBV28, TRBJ1-2 and TRBJ2-5.

Germline CDR1 and CDR2: SQVTM and ANQGSEA. The V segment lost 3 bases and the J segment 4 bases; nucleotides outside the gene matches: 10. This CDR3 comprises 17 residues. Researchers made TCR beta libraries by using iRepertoire HTBI primers and running Arm-PCR on CDR3 regions. TCRdb re-called the multiplex PCR reads with MiXCR, one entry per CDR3 protein. The table records about 440,000 distinct CDR3 sequences, around 14% of them present only once. As for time point: newly diagnosed GD, antithyroid drugs for less than 3 months. TCR sequences were obtained from RNA taken from PBMCs. EDTA tubes collected roughly 10 milliliters of peripheral blood. Another study also made use of these data, one on T cells in Graves' hyperthyroidism and ophthalmopathy. That work states: A 13 V-J signature model discriminated ophthalmopathy versus stable hyperthyroidism.

This rearrangement joins TRBV29-1 to TRBJ2-6; 9 nucleotides match TRBD1. Source: peripheral blood mononuclear cells (PBMCs), taken at new diagnosis, from a patient treated with antithyroid drugs. This TCR derives from a woman aged 25 to 45 with Graves disease. In DNA, the CDR3 is TGCAGCGTTGACTCGGGACAGGGATGGCCCGGGGCCAACGTCCTGACTTTC. Amino acids: CSVDSGQGWPGANVLTF.